These 23 T cell receptor beta chains came from one sample sequenced in a study of spatial heterogeneity in lung cancer (dated by TCRdb to between 2018 and 2021). The sample's time point label, in plain terms: sample taken at primary tumor resection. For TCR sequencing, whole RNA was extracted from tumor and nontumor lung tissue, or from cryopreserved PBMC samples, and no cell sorting was done. Libraries were constructed by 5' RACE. For sequencing, a NextSeq 500 was employed. Using fastp trimming at Q25 and MiXCR clonotype assembly, TCRdb reanalyzed the public sequencing data and kept in-frame beta chains. Entries that share a CDR3 protein sequence are merged under the most common genes and DNA. Across this sample there are around 45,000 distinct CDR3 sequences, with about 13% seen only once. Of the sample, 55% to 70% is held by the ten largest clones. The input for sequencing was PBMCs, taken at surgery. Receptors originate from a male donor with early-stage non-small cell lung cancer.

This clonotype showed up many times. CDR3 region: CAIGNSGRTTDTQYF. As DNA, the CDR3 is TGTGCCATCGGGAATAGCGGGAGGACAACAGATACGCAGTATTTT. The chain uses TRBV10-3 and TRBJ2-3; the match to TRBD2 covers 10 bases. Per the germline V gene, CDR1 is ENHRY and CDR2 is SYGVKD. V lost 8 bases, J lost 3 bases, and 8 bases stayed unmatched. The CDR3 loop spans 15 amino acids.

The chain recombines TRBV5-1 with TRBJ1-3; unclear D gene. The CDR3 sequence is 14 residues long. The germline CDR1 and CDR2 sequences are SGHRS and YFSETQ. V shed 2 bases and J shed 2 bases, with 8 bases lying between them. The CDR3 spells CASSLASPGNTIYF. CDR3 bases: TGCGCCAGCAGCTTAGCCTCGCCTGGAAACACCATATATTTT.

The V gene is TRBV6-5, the J gene TRBJ1-2; D is unclear. Trimming stripped 2 bases from V and 8 bases from J, with 12 bases between. The CDR3 is 13 amino acids. Germline V CDR1 and CDR2: MNHEY, SVGAGI. The CDR3 nucleotides are TGTGCCAGCAGTTACGGGAAGGCGGGAGGCTACACCTTC. This gives the protein CASSYGKAGGYTF.

In its sample, this clonotype was seen many times. This chain links TRBV5-1 with TRBJ2-7, with D perhaps matching TRBD2 (6 bases). This CDR3 is 15 amino acids long. Germline loops: CDR1 SGHRS, CDR2 YFSETQ. V shed 1 base and J shed 2 bases, with 13 bases lying between them. CDR3 nucleotides: TGCGCCAGCAGCTTGTCTGGGGGGATCGCCTACGAGCAGTACTTC. Translated: CASSLSGGIAYEQYF.

This clonotype was counted at least ten times. This chain connects TRBV12-3 or TRBV12-4 to TRBJ2-1; D gene unclear. This CDR3 contains 13 residues. The V end lost 1 base, the J end lost 8 bases, and 9 bases lay between the germline ends. CDR3 nucleotides: TGTGCCAGCAGTTTAGAAGGCCGGCATGAGCAGTTCTTC. Protein: CASSLEGRHEQFF.

This clonotype was detected only a few times. The genes are TRBV5-1 and TRBJ2-5; 8 nucleotides line up with TRBD2. Germline CDR1 is SGHRS and CDR2 is YFSETQ. V lost 1 base to trimming and J lost 2 bases; unmatched junction nucleotides: 7. The CDR3 is 16 residues long. CDR3 protein: CASSLKLADLQETQYF. CDR3 sequence (DNA): TGCGCCAGCAGCTTGAAACTAGCGGACTTACAAGAGACCCAGTACTTC. The complete variable domain, with remaining parts taken from reference TRBV5-1 and TRBJ2-5, reads KAGVTQTPRYLIKTRGQQVTLSCSPISGHRSVSWYQQTPGQGLQFLFEYFSETQRNKGNFPGRFSGRQFSNSRSEMNVSTLELGDSALYLCASSLKLADLQETQYFGPGTRLLVL.

The chain employs TRBV14 and TRBJ2-3; 12 bases are a match to TRBD2. This CDR3 is 17 amino acids long. Unmatched junction bases numbered 9, after V lost 4 bases and J lost 4 bases. Looked up from germline, CDR1 is SGHDN and CDR2 is FVKESK. CDR3: CASSRLAGEEGADTQYF. For the CDR3, the DNA is TGTGCCAGCAGCCGACTAGCGGGGGAAGAGGGTGCAGATACGCAGTATTTT.

V usage is TRBV7-2 and J usage is TRBJ2-7, with D possibly being TRBD1 or TRBD2 (6 bases each). V shed 8 bases and J shed 3 bases, with 11 bases lying between them. There are 12 residues in the CDR3. Per germline, CDR1 SGHTA and CDR2 FQGNSA. CDR3 nucleotides: TGTGCCAGCGGGGGGCAGCTCTACGAGCAGTACTTC. This codes for CASGGQLYEQYF. The full variable domain, its missing parts supplied by reference TRBV7-2 and TRBJ2-7, is GAGVSQSPSNKVTEKGKDVELRCDPISGHTALYWYRQSLGQGLEFLIYFQGNSAPDKSGLPSDRFSAERTGGSVSTLTIQRTQQEDSAVYLCASGGQLYEQYFGPGTRLTVT.

This clonotype appeared a few times. The chain has TRBV2 and TRBJ2-1; D is perhaps TRBD1 (6 bases). V lost 2 bases and J lost 7, with 18 bases in between. This CDR3 spans 16 amino acids. CDR1 SNHLY and CDR2 FYNNEI come from the germline V gene. As DNA, the CDR3 is TGTGCCAGCAGTGAATCTGGCAGGGGTTTAAGGAATGAGCAGTTCTTC. It yields the protein CASSESGRGLRNEQFF.

This clonotype showed up just a few times. V and J are TRBV6-1 and TRBJ2-3; 7 bases are a match to TRBD2. Germline V gene data show CDR1 as MNHNS and CDR2 as SASEGT. This CDR3 comprises 14 residues. The V segment lost 7 bases and the J segment 4 bases; nucleotides outside the gene matches: 8. CDR3: CASKRGLQADTQYF. The DNA for the CDR3 is TGTGCCAGCAAGCGGGGACTGCAGGCAGATACGCAGTATTTT.

The chain employs TRBV29-1 and TRBJ2-7; D unresolved. The CDR3 length is 14 residues. Germline V gene data show CDR1 as SQVTM and CDR2 as ANQGSEA. V was clipped by 6 bases and J by 3 bases, with 18 bases between them. CDR3 sequence (DNA): TGCAGCGTCGCCTTTGGGGTGGGTGGCTACGAGCAGTACTTC. It specifies CSVAFGVGGYEQYF.

Only a few counts were recorded for this clonotype. This chain connects TRBV20-1 to TRBJ2-7; 10 nucleotides line up with TRBD1. The CDR3 is made up of 15 amino acids. With 5 bases clipped from V and 1 base from J, the junction kept 8 bases outside the gene matches. Looked up from germline, CDR1 is DFQATT and CDR2 is SNEGSKA (reference sequence). DNA for the CDR3: TGCAGTGCTTTCCGTGGGGACAGGGGATCCTACGAGCAGTACTTC. Its protein product is CSAFRGDRGSYEQYF.

This clonotype was recorded at least ten times. This chain links TRBV27 with TRBJ2-1, with TRBD1 matching over 9 bases. The trim removed 3 bases at V and 9 bases at J, leaving 6 bases unmatched. Germline V gene lookup returns CDR1 MNHEY and CDR2 SMNVEV (reference sequence). The CDR3 has 14 amino acids. The CDR3 coding sequence is TGTGCCAGCAGTTTCCGGGACAGGGAGATTGAGCAGTTCTTC. It yields the protein CASSFRDREIEQFF.

This clonotype occurred a few times. The rearrangement links TRBV12-3 or TRBV12-4 to TRBJ2-1; 13 bases map to TRBD2. V dropped 0 bases and J dropped 9; count of bases not matched to a gene: 5. This CDR3 comprises 16 residues. DNA for the CDR3: TGTGCCAGCAGTTTAGCAGGGACTAGCGGGATACGTGAGCAGTTCTTC. It is translated as CASSLAGTSGIREQFF.

V and J are TRBV12-3 or TRBV12-4 and TRBJ2-7; 8 bases agree with TRBD1. The CDR3 length is 13 residues. With 6 bases clipped from V and 3 bases from J, the junction kept 4 bases outside the gene matches. CDR3 residues: CASRLTGGYEQYF. The DNA for the CDR3 is TGTGCCAGCAGGCTTACAGGGGGCTACGAGCAGTACTTC.

There are a few counts of this clonotype. The V and J genes are TRBV25-1 and TRBJ2-3, with no clear D. The V gene's germline CDR1 is MGHDK and CDR2 SYGVNS. V lost 1 base and J 0 bases, leaving 8 bases between the germline ends. There are 15 residues in the CDR3. The CDR3 nucleotides are TGTGCCAGCAGTGAATTCACACTTAGCACAGATACGCAGTATTTT. Its protein is CASSEFTLSTDTQYF.

A few counts support this clonotype. The chain uses TRBV27 and TRBJ1-5, with a tentative D call TRBD1 (5 bases). Trimming cost V 11 bases and J 0 bases, with 8 bases left between them. Germline loops: CDR1 MNHEY, CDR2 SMNVEV (reference sequence). CDR3 size: 12 residues. CDR3 in DNA: TGTGCCGCAGGGTTTAGCAATCAGCCCCAGCATTTT. Protein product: CAAGFSNQPQHF.

This clonotype was counted at least ten times. This chain joins TRBV6-5 and TRBJ1-6, with 9 nucleotides matching TRBD1. With 8 bases clipped from V and 13 bases from J, the junction kept 12 bases outside the gene matches. The CDR3 is made up of 14 amino acids. Germline CDR1 reads MNHEY; CDR2 reads SVGAGI. The CDR3 sequence is CASLRGQGYGPLHF. DNA for the CDR3: TGTGCCAGCTTACGAGGACAGGGGTATGGGCCCCTCCACTTT.

There are a few counts of this clonotype. This rearrangement joins TRBV6-5 to TRBJ2-5, with D possibly TRBD2 on 5 matching bases. CDR3 length: 14 amino acids. From germline, CDR1 is MNHEY and CDR2 SVGAGI. Trimming left V 0 bases short and J 1 base short, with 6 bases between. CDR3 coding DNA: TGTGCCAGCAGTTACTCCGGGATCCAAGAGACCCAGTACTTC. It is translated as CASSYSGIQETQYF.

This clonotype showed up just a few times. The rearrangement joins TRBV20-1 to TRBJ2-1, with 7 positions matching TRBD1. The CDR3 is 11 residues long. Germline V gives CDR1 DFQATT, CDR2 SNEGSKA (reference sequence). After removal of 5 bases from V and 6 bases from J, the junction contained 1 base not matched to a gene. CDR3 region: CSASGGNEQFF. CDR3 DNA sequence: TGCAGTGCTTCAGGGGGCAATGAGCAGTTCTTC.

This clonotype came up many times. The chain couples TRBV24-1 to TRBJ1-1; D not certain. The CDR3 consists of 14 residues. Germline V CDR1 and CDR2: KGHDR, SFDVKD. V lost 5 bases and J lost 5, with 14 bases in between. The CDR3 coding sequence is TGTGCCACCAGTGGCCCGGGCACAGTGACTGAAGCTTTCTTT. This sequence encodes CATSGPGTVTEAFF.

The chain joins TRBV28 to TRBJ2-2, with unresolved D. This CDR3 has 13 amino acids. The germline V gene encodes CDR1 MDHEN and CDR2 SYDVKM. V gave up 8 bases and J gave up 1 base, with 8 bases separating them. CDR3 sequence (DNA): TGTGCCAGCCTGGACGGGAACACCGGGGAGCTGTTTTTT. It specifies CASLDGNTGELFF. Using reference TRBV28 and TRBJ2-2 for the parts outside the CDR3, the full variable domain is DVKVTQSSRYLVKRTGEKVFLECVQDMDHENMFWYRQDPGLGLRLIYFSYDVKMKEKGDIPEGYSVSREKKERFSLILESASTNQTSMYLCASLDGNTGELFFGEGSRLTVL.

The V call is TRBV4-2, the J call TRBJ2-2; 7 bases agree with TRBD2. There are 15 residues in the CDR3. From germline, CDR1 is LGHNA and CDR2 YNFKEQ. The V gene end was trimmed by 1 base and the J gene end by 3 bases; junction bases not matched to a gene: 2. CDR3 in amino acids: CASSQAGGDTGELFF. Here the CDR3 DNA reads TGTGCCAGCAGCCAAGCGGGAGGAGACACCGGGGAGCTGTTTTTT.